Each of the 9 T cell receptor beta chains below was sequenced from the same sample in a study of blood T cell repertoires in COVID-19. Using immunoSEQ multiplex PCR, the repertoire was profiled, and TCRdb retains in-frame clones only, with some absent. The sample lists approximately 54,000 clones; 90% were seen once. Material: peripheral blood. These receptors were collected from a man over 45 with acute or convalescent COVID-19.

This sequence joins TRBV19 and TRBJ2-1, with TRBD2 matching over 14 bases. Losses at the gene ends were 4 bases for V and 7 bases for J; bases not matched to a gene: 9. This CDR3 region has 17 residues. Germline CDR1 and CDR2: LNHDA and SQIVND (reference sequence). The CDR3 reads CASSKITTSGRVNEQFF. Written as DNA, the CDR3 is TGTGCCAGTAGTAAGATCACGACTAGCGGGAGGGTTAATGAGCAGTTCTTC.

A remark on this clone: Other DNA variants within this sample encode the same CDR3. The chain links TRBV19 to TRBJ2-2; D ambiguous. The CDR3 has 16 residues. The V end was cut by 2 bases, the J end by 0 bases, with 10 bases between. Germline CDR1 LNHDA, CDR2 SQIVND (reference sequence). The chain's CDR3 is CASSILGAANTGELFF. Here the CDR3 DNA reads TGTGCCAGTAGTATACTAGGAGCCGCGAACACCGGGGAGCTGTTTTTT.

The J gene is TRBJ1-3, the V gene TRBV10-2; D gene uncertain. The CDR3 is made up of 16 amino acids. The V end lost 0 bases, the J end lost 1 base, and 10 bases lay between the germline ends. The germline gives CDR1 WSHSY, CDR2 SAAADI. In DNA form, the CDR3 reads TGCGCCAGCAGTGAGTCGAGGGCATCATCTGGAAACACCATATATTTT. Protein product: CASSESRASSGNTIYF.

The V gene is TRBV7-2, the J gene TRBJ2-2, with D unclear. V lost 0 bases to trimming and J lost 1 base, with 3 bases between them. This CDR3 region has 14 residues. Germline V gives CDR1 SGHTA, CDR2 FQGNSA. DNA for the CDR3: TGTGCCAGCAGCTTAGCCCTGAACACCGGGGAGCTGTTTTTT. Its translation is CASSLALNTGELFF.

V and J are TRBV5-1 and TRBJ2-1; 8 positions agree with TRBD2. The ends lost 0 bases at V and 3 bases at J; junction bases unmatched: 5. Germline CDR1 reads SGHRS; CDR2 reads YFSETQ. The length of the CDR3 is 16 residues. The CDR3 DNA sequence: TGCGCCAGCAGCTTGGTAACTAGCGGAAACTACAATGAGCAGTTCTTC. It encodes CASSLVTSGNYNEQFF.

The chain links TRBV18 to TRBJ1-1; D might be TRBD1 (6 bases). The V gene's germline CDR1 is KGHSH and CDR2 LQKENI. There are 14 residues in the CDR3. V was clipped by 6 bases and J by 0 bases, with 11 bases between them. CDR3 in amino acids: CASSTGSMNTEAFF. CDR3 nucleotides: TGTGCCAGCTCTACAGGGTCCATGAACACTGAAGCTTTCTTT.

The chain employs TRBV2 and TRBJ1-4; 10 bases line up with TRBD1. V dropped 6 bases and J dropped 7; count of bases not matched to a gene: 8. In germline, CDR1 is SNHLY, CDR2 FYNNEI. The CDR3 loop spans 15 amino acids. The CDR3 coding sequence is TGTGCCAGCAGACCCGACAGGGGGCAGTTTGAAAAACTGTTTTTT. Protein product: CASRPDRGQFEKLFF.

This rearrangement joins TRBV14 to TRBJ2-7; no clear D gene. This CDR3 has 12 amino acids. V lost 1 base, J lost 9 bases, and 10 bases lay in between. Germline V lookup: CDR1 SGHDN, CDR2 FVKESK. Written as DNA, the CDR3 is TGTGCCAGCAGCCAAGGTCGACATCGGCAGTACTTC. As protein: CASSQGRHRQYF.

V is TRBV25-1 and J is TRBJ2-7; TRBD1 aligns across 7 bases. Unmatched junction bases numbered 8, after V lost 0 bases and J lost 0 bases. Germline CDR1 is MGHDK and CDR2 is SYGVNS. The CDR3 consists of 17 residues. CDR3: CASSEYMGTESSYEQYF. DNA for the CDR3: TGTGCCAGCAGTGAATATATGGGGACAGAGAGCTCCTACGAGCAGTACTTC.